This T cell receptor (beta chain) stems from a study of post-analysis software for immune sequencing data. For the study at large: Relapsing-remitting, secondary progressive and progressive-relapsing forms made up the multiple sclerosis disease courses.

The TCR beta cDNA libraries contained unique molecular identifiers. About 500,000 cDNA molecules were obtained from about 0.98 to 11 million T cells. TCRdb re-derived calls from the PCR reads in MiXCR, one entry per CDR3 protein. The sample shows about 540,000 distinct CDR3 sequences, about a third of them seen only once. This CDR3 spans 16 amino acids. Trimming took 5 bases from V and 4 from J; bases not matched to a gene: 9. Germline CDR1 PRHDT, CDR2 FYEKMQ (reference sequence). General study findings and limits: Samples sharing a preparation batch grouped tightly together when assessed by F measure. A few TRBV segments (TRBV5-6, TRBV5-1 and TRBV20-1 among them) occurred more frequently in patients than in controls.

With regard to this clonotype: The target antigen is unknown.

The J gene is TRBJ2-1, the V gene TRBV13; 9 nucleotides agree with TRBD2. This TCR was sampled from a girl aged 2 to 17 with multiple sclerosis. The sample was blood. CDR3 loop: CASSQRTSGGYNEQFF. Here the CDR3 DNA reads TGTGCCAGCAGCCAACGAACGAGCGGGGGGTACAATGAGCAGTTCTTC.